These 12 T cell receptor beta chains came from one sample sequenced in a study of blood T cell repertoires in COVID-19. Assay: immunoSEQ multiplex PCR; the TCRdb copy retains only in-frame clones and omits some. The sample holds 90,000 to 150,000 clones; about three quarters are singletons and the top ten take 0.75% to 0.9%. The sequencing input was peripheral blood. The receptors originated from a human donor with acute or convalescent COVID-19. The donor label of this sample is uncertain.

V and J are TRBV9 and TRBJ2-5; D is perhaps TRBD1 (7 bases). CDR1 is SGDLS, CDR2 YYNGEE, per germline. This CDR3 has 16 amino acids. Between the trimmed V and J ends, which lost 3 bases and 5 bases, there was a span of 20 bases. As DNA, the CDR3 is TGTGCCAGCAGCGCTGGTAGGCAGGGGGGCTTGGAGACCCAGTACTTC. Translating it yields CASSAGRQGGLETQYF.

This rearrangement joins TRBV7-8 to TRBJ2-2; tentative D call: TRBD2 (6 bases). Trimming cost V 4 bases and J 1 base, with 13 bases left between them. Germline V CDR1 and CDR2: SGHVS, FQNEAQ. The CDR3 totals 16 residues. The CDR3 coding sequence is TGTGCCAGCAGCTCAAAGCTAGCGATGAACACCGGGGAGCTGTTTTTT. Encoded protein: CASSSKLAMNTGELFF.

The table lists this clone with many counts. This chain uses TRBV6-5 with TRBJ1-4, with 12 positions matching TRBD1. The CDR3 spans 14 residues. Trimming removed 5 bases from V and 10 bases from J; junction bases left unmatched: 5. Looked up from germline, CDR1 is MNHEY and CDR2 is SVGAGI. The CDR3 bases are TGTGCCAGCAGTACGGGACAGGGGGCAGGAAAACTGTTTTTT. This gives the protein CASSTGQGAGKLFF.

CDR3 sequence reads: CASSGGQMNTEAFF. CDR3 DNA: TGTGCCAGCTCAGGGGGACAGATGAACACTGAAGCTTTCTTT. V is TRBV18 and J is TRBJ1-1, with 7 bases matching TRBD1. CDR3 size: 14 residues. Germline CDR1 and CDR2: KGHSH and LQKENI. J was trimmed by 0 bases and V by 5 bases; bases with no gene match: 3.

This sequence joins TRBV11-2 and TRBJ2-2; possible D gene TRBD1, 5 bases. Deletions cut 7 bases from V and 5 bases from J, with 14 bases between. Germline V gene data show CDR1 as SGHAT and CDR2 as FQNNGV. The CDR3 has 14 amino acids. The CDR3 region is CASNLQGFTGELFF. The CDR3 bases are TGTGCCAGCAATTTGCAGGGATTTACCGGGGAGCTGTTTTTT.

The chain is built from TRBV28 and TRBJ1-2; D remains ambiguous. The V gene's germline CDR1 is MDHEN and CDR2 SYDVKM. V was shortened by 3 bases and J by 3 bases, with 14 bases between the two germline ends. The CDR3 consists of 15 residues. The CDR3 is CASSFLGSEDYGYTF. The CDR3 DNA sequence: TGTGCCAGCAGTTTTCTCGGAAGCGAGGACTATGGCTACACCTTC.

V is TRBV5-1 and J is TRBJ1-2; TRBD1 matches at 9 bases. CDR1 is SGHRS and CDR2 is YFSETQ in the germline V gene. The CDR3 spans 14 residues. V gave up 6 bases and J gave up 4 bases; unmatched junction bases: 7. The CDR3 here is CASNRDRDGYGYTF. CDR3 DNA: TGCGCCAGCAACCGGGACAGGGACGGCTATGGCTACACCTTC. The variable domain in full, completed from reference TRBV5-1 and TRBJ1-2, reads KAGVTQTPRYLIKTRGQQVTLSCSPISGHRSVSWYQQTPGQGLQFLFEYFSETQRNKGNFPGRFSGRQFSNSRSEMNVSTLELGDSALYLCASNRDRDGYGYTFGSGTRLTVV.

The chain is built from TRBV4-1 and TRBJ1-2; TRBD1 matches 9 bases. The CDR3 spans 15 residues. V lost 0 bases, J lost 8 bases, and 7 bases stayed unmatched. Germline V gene sequence: CDR1 MGHRA, CDR2 YSYEKL. For the CDR3, the DNA is TGCGCCAGCAGCCAAGATCAGGGACAGGGATGGGGCTACACCTTC. Its protein is CASSQDQGQGWGYTF.

This clone was detected a few times. The CDR3 loop reads CASSYSRTNEQYF. CDR3 nucleotides: TGTGCCAGCAGTTACTCGAGAACTAACGAGCAGTACTTC. The chain couples TRBV6-2 or TRBV6-3 to TRBJ2-7; D remains unclear. Germline V gives CDR1 MNHEY, CDR2 SVGEGT. The CDR3 spans 13 residues. The V and J ends lost 0 bases and 5 bases respectively, with 8 bases between them.

This sequence joins TRBV18 and TRBJ1-1; 7 nucleotides match TRBD1. CDR1 is KGHSH and CDR2 is LQKENI in the germline V gene. Trimming removed 5 bases from V and 0 bases from J; junction bases left unmatched: 3. This CDR3 has 14 amino acids. CDR3 protein: CASSEGTVNTEAFF. The CDR3 DNA follows: TGTGCCAGCTCAGAAGGGACAGTGAACACTGAAGCTTTCTTT.

V is TRBV5-5 and J is TRBJ2-5; D perhaps matches TRBD2 (5 bases). Per germline, CDR1 SGHKS and CDR2 YYEKEE (reference sequence). The CDR3 covers 14 residues. V lost 0 bases and J lost 5, with 11 bases in between. CDR3 loop: CASSLATTLETQYF. CDR3 in DNA: TGTGCCAGCAGCTTGGCGACTACCCTCGAGACCCAGTACTTC.

This clone was detected a few times. CDR3 sequence: CASSLAGERSPLHF. The DNA for the CDR3 is TGTGCCAGCAGCTTAGCAGGGGAGAGATCACCCCTCCACTTT. This rearrangement joins TRBV7-3 to TRBJ1-6, with a weak D call TRBD1 (6 bases). The germline V gene encodes CDR1 SGHTA and CDR2 FQGTGA. Trimming took 2 bases from V and 10 from J, leaving 12 bases between them. The CDR3 loop spans 14 amino acids.